The T cell receptor beta chain described here comes from a study of regulatory T cells in long-lasting Graves disease. Germline V gene data show CDR1 as WSHSY and CDR2 as SAAADI. There are 13 residues in the CDR3. The ends lost 6 bases at V and 4 bases at J; junction bases unmatched: 5. Time point meaning: newly diagnosed GD, antithyroid drugs for less than 3 months. From RNA extracted from PBMCs, the TCR library was made. In building TCR beta libraries, iRepertoire HTBI primers were used together with Arm-PCR of CDR3 regions. TCRdb re-analysed the multiplex PCR reads in MiXCR, keeping a single row per CDR3 protein. The top ten hold about 11% of the sample, which has some 220,000 distinct CDR3 sequences, roughly a fifth seen once. These same data were also listed under a study on T cells in Graves' hyperthyroidism and ophthalmopathy.

The rearrangement links TRBV10-2 to TRBJ2-5; 7 bases fit TRBD1. The TCR comes from a woman aged 30 to 39 with Graves disease. This specimen consisted of peripheral blood mononuclear cells (PBMCs), obtained at new diagnosis, from a patient treated with antithyroid drugs. CDR3 amino acids: CASRGQITETQYF. The CDR3 DNA sequence: TGCGCCAGCAGGGGACAGATAACAGAGACCCAGTACTTC.